This record looks at one T cell receptor beta chain sequence and its context. Antigen: not known. This entry belongs to a study of cytomegalovirus exposure and HLA in healthy donors. Study background: Most donors, 70% to 85% of a few hundred genotyped, fell in the Caucasian-associated ancestry cluster. Overall study results and limits: As was reported, the classifier diagnosed cytomegalovirus status with high specificity and sensitivity. Within a later analysis, the majority of CMV-associated TCR beta chains appeared HLA-restricted.

Amplification used 60 Vbeta primers and 13 Jbeta primers. Profiled with immunoSEQ multiplex PCR; TCRdb holds only in-frame clones, not every one. The table shows over 150,000 clones, with roughly 76% occurring only once. The junction had 4 bases not matched to a gene; V was cut back by 5 bases and J by 7 bases. There are 13 residues in the CDR3. CDR1 LNHDA and CDR2 SQIVND come from the germline V gene (reference sequence). Source material: PBMCs. The sequence derives from a man in his fifties or sixties in good health and CMV-seronegative. The genes are TRBV19 and TRBJ1-2, with 10 bases identical to TRBD1. The CDR3 region has the DNA TGTGCCAGTAGTGACCGGGACAGGGGTGGCTACACCTTC. Translation: CASSDRDRGGYTF.